The 20 T cell receptor beta chains listed next were all sequenced from one sample in a study of OX40 agonist ivuxolimab in advanced cancers. Sequencing was performed with immunoSEQ multiplex PCR; in TCRdb, only in-frame clones are kept and a portion is missing. The sample lists around 76,000 clones; over 70% were seen once. Here the sequenced sample was CD4+ or CD8+ T cells sorted from blood, taken in a trial of the OX40 agonist ivuxolimab. The receptors shown here come from an adult with an advanced solid tumor such as melanoma, head and neck, liver or kidney cancer.

The J gene is TRBJ2-5, the V gene TRBV7-2; 7 nucleotides line up with TRBD1. V was clipped by 5 bases and J by 1 base; unmatched bases: 10. Germline CDR1 SGHTA, CDR2 FQGNSA. This CDR3 is 16 amino acids long. The CDR3: CASSLGTAIGQETQYF. DNA of the CDR3: TGTGCCAGCAGCCTCGGGACAGCGATTGGCCAAGAGACCCAGTACTTC.

This sequence joins TRBV4-2 and TRBJ2-3; D call uncertain. Germline CDR1 is LGHNA and CDR2 is YNFKEQ. V was clipped by 4 bases and J by 8 bases, with 19 bases between them. The CDR3 consists of 15 residues. CDR3: CASSPGERPRGTQYF. CDR3 DNA: TGTGCCAGCAGCCCCGGTGAGCGTCCCCGAGGTACGCAGTATTTT.

The chain carries TRBV7-2 and TRBJ2-2, with TRBD1 as a possible D gene (7 bases). V lost 7 bases and J lost 1, with 19 bases in between. This CDR3 spans 17 amino acids. CDR1 SGHTA and CDR2 FQGNSA come from the germline V gene. CDR3 DNA: TGTGCCAGCACCCCCGGGCGGAGGGGGCTGAACACCGGGGAGCTGTTTTTT. As protein: CASTPGRRGLNTGELFF.

This rearrangement joins TRBV10-3 to TRBJ1-5; the D is unclear. V lost 0 bases and J lost 2, with 5 bases in between. This CDR3 region has 14 residues. Germline V gives CDR1 ENHRY, CDR2 SYGVKD. The CDR3 nucleotides are TGTGCCATCAGTGAGTCCTGGGGCAATCAGCCCCAGCATTTT. Amino acid sequence: CAISESWGNQPQHF.

This clone occurred once. The CDR3 DNA reads TGTGCCAGCAGCAGGCCGGAGGGGCGGAACGAGCAGTACTTC. Amino acid sequence: CASSRPEGRNEQYF. The genes are TRBV5-5 and TRBJ2-7, with D possibly TRBD2 on 6 matching bases. Germline V gene sequence: CDR1 SGHKS, CDR2 YYEKEE (reference sequence). V lost 4 bases, J lost 5 bases, and 16 bases lay in between. The length of the CDR3 is 14 residues.

The CDR3 DNA follows: TGTGCCAGCAGCTTAGAAGCGGACTATGGCTACACCTTC. Translated, it gives CASSLEADYGYTF. The gene calls are TRBV7-9 and TRBJ1-2; D gene unclear. Per the germline V gene, CDR1 is SEHNR and CDR2 is FQNEAQ (reference sequence). The CDR3 runs 13 residues. V shed 1 base and J shed 3 bases, with 6 bases lying between them.

The rearrangement links TRBV11-2 to TRBJ1-1; a possible D gene is TRBD1 (5 bases). Germline CDR1 and CDR2: SGHAT and FQNNGV. The CDR3 loop spans 16 amino acids. Trimming removed 1 base from V and 7 bases from J, with 19 bases in between. Written as DNA, the CDR3 is TGTGCCAGCAGCTTAGGGCGAGGCAGGGAATGGGGTGAAGCTTTCTTT. This translates into CASSLGRGREWGEAFF. Filled out from reference TRBV11-2 and TRBJ1-1, the complete variable domain reads EAGVAQSPRYKIIEKRQSVAFWCNPISGHATLYWYQQILGQGPKLLIQFQNNGVVDDSQLPKDRFSAERLKGVDSTLKIQPAKLEDSAVYLCASSLGRGREWGEAFFGQGTRLTVV.

This chain uses TRBV5-6 with TRBJ1-3, with no clear D. The CDR3 is 12 residues long. In germline, CDR1 is SGHDT, CDR2 YYEEEE. Trimming took off 4 bases at V and 2 bases at J, with 4 bases between the two ends. The CDR3, as DNA: TGTGCCAGCAGCAGGACTGGAAACACCATATATTTT. This codes for CASSRTGNTIYF.

V is TRBV2 and J is TRBJ1-1; D gene uncertain. Germline values: CDR1 SNHLY, CDR2 FYNNEI. This CDR3 has 10 amino acids. Trimming pared 7 bases from V and 4 bases from J, leaving 4 bases between. The CDR3 reads CASKVTEAFF. The CDR3 bases are TGTGCCAGCAAAGTCACTGAAGCTTTCTTT.

Note on this clone: One junction end disagrees with the germline gene, perhaps due to a read error. V and J are TRBV11-3 and TRBJ1-1; 8 bases are a match to TRBD1. This CDR3 has 13 residues. Germline assignment: CDR1 SGHNT and CDR2 YENEEA. CDR3 in amino acids: CASSLGTTGAVVF. CDR3 DNA sequence: TGTGCCAGCAGCTTAGGAACGACAGGGGCGGTGGTGTTT.

The rearrangement joins TRBV28 to TRBJ2-7; TRBD1 matches 7 bases. The CDR3 runs 15 residues. J was trimmed by 5 bases and V by 4 bases; bases with no gene match: 11. CDR1 is MDHEN, CDR2 SYDVKM, per germline. The CDR3 nucleotides read TGTGCCAGCAGTTCACTAGACAGGGACGGGAACGAGCAGTACTTC. Residues: CASSSLDRDGNEQYF.

This clone turned up a few times. V is TRBV19 and J is TRBJ1-2; possible D gene TRBD1, 6 bases. Germline loops: CDR1 LNHDA, CDR2 SQIVND (reference sequence). CDR3 length: 19 residues. Trimming shortened V by 4 bases and J by 2 bases, and 26 bases separated the two germline ends. In nucleotides, the CDR3 is TGTGCCAGTAGTAACCCCGGCTGGGGGGGCCGGGAGGAGAACTATGGCTACACCTTC. As protein: CASSNPGWGGREENYGYTF.

The V call is TRBV5-4, the J call TRBJ2-5; D ambiguous. Trimming took off 4 bases at V and 2 bases at J, with 3 bases between the two ends. This CDR3 comprises 11 residues. Germline V gene lookup returns CDR1 SGHNT and CDR2 YYREEE (reference sequence). The CDR3 spells CASSQQETQYF. The CDR3 DNA sequence: TGTGCCAGCAGCCAACAAGAGACCCAGTACTTC.

The chain recombines TRBV5-1 with TRBJ1-1; possibly TRBD1 for D (6 bases). In germline, CDR1 is SGHRS, CDR2 YFSETQ. The CDR3 is made up of 18 amino acids. Trimming shortened V by 1 base and J by 3 bases, and 22 bases separated the two germline ends. The CDR3 loop reads CASSLRSLRGGGDTEAFF. CDR3 bases: TGCGCCAGCAGCTTGCGATCTCTACGAGGAGGGGGGGACACTGAAGCTTTCTTT. Complete variable domain (other parts from reference TRBV5-1 and TRBJ1-1): KAGVTQTPRYLIKTRGQQVTLSCSPISGHRSVSWYQQTPGQGLQFLFEYFSETQRNKGNFPGRFSGRQFSNSRSEMNVSTLELGDSALYLCASSLRSLRGGGDTEAFFGQGTRLTVV.

The genes are TRBV29-1 and TRBJ1-2; 10 positions agree with TRBD1. Germline V gene lookup returns CDR1 SQVTM and CDR2 ANQGSEA. V lost 5 bases and J lost 7; bases outside the gene matches: 7. This CDR3 spans 13 amino acids. The CDR3 sequence is CSVLTGGIGGYTF. For the CDR3, the DNA is TGCAGCGTTTTGACAGGGGGCATAGGTGGCTACACCTTC.

The chain combines TRBV6-1 with TRBJ1-2; 9 bases map to TRBD1. The ends lost 4 bases at V and 3 bases at J; junction bases unmatched: 9. The CDR3 is 16 residues long. From germline, CDR1 is MNHNS and CDR2 SASEGT. In nucleotides, the CDR3 is TGTGCCAGCAGTGCCTCAGGACAGGGGCCTTACTATGGCTACACCTTC. As protein: CASSASGQGPYYGYTF.

A remark on this clone: An end of the junction does not agree with germline; a read error may underlie this. The chain links TRBV11-2 to TRBJ1-1; no definite D call. The CDR3 contains 13 residues. Per germline, CDR1 SGHAT and CDR2 FQNNGV. The CDR3 sequence: CASSLDLTRTAAF. DNA of the CDR3: TGTGCCAGCAGCTTAGATCTTACCCGGACTGCGGCCTTT.

This rearrangement joins TRBV15 to TRBJ1-1; possibly TRBD1 for D (5 bases). From germline, CDR1 is LNHNV and CDR2 YYDKDF (reference sequence). The V end lost 2 bases, the J end lost 4 bases, and 14 bases lay between the germline ends. This CDR3 is built from 15 residues. DNA of the CDR3: TGTGCCACCAGCAGAATTCAGGGTAGGGCCACTGAAGCTTTCTTT. It encodes CATSRIQGRATEAFF.

This rearrangement joins TRBV4-1 to TRBJ2-7, with D possibly TRBD1 on 6 matching bases. The germline V gene encodes CDR1 MGHRA and CDR2 YSYEKL. The CDR3 spans 14 residues. With 0 bases removed from V and 4 bases from J, the gap between germline ends came to 10 bases. The CDR3 is CASSQDDRLYEQYF. DNA for the CDR3: TGCGCCAGCAGCCAAGATGACAGGTTGTACGAGCAGTACTTC.

This clone was picked up a small number of times. The V and J genes are TRBV7-2 and TRBJ2-7; D is possibly TRBD1 or TRBD2 (6 bases each). The germline V and J ends were trimmed by 3 bases and 3 bases, with 15 bases remaining between them. Germline assignment: CDR1 SGHTA and CDR2 FQGNSA. The CDR3 is 15 amino acids. In nucleotides, the CDR3 is TGTGCCAGCAGCTTGCTCGGGGGCAACTACTACGAGCAGTACTTC. Its translation is CASSLLGGNYYEQYF. Full variable domain (rest looked up from reference TRBV7-2 and TRBJ2-7): GAGVSQSPSNKVTEKGKDVELRCDPISGHTALYWYRQSLGQGLEFLIYFQGNSAPDKSGLPSDRFSAERTGGSVSTLTIQRTQQEDSAVYLCASSLLGGNYYEQYFGPGTRLTVT.